This entry describes one T cell receptor (beta chain). Scientists amplified the TCR beta CDR3 regions from RNA transcripts. Following a first-round RT-PCR that used HTBI primers, a second-round multiplex PCR was carried out. Via MiXCR, TCRdb re-called the multiplex PCR reads, giving one row per CDR3 protein. The top ten hold approximately 4.1% of the sample, which has around 520,000 distinct CDR3 sequences, roughly 39% seen once. The sample belongs to a study of Graves' ophthalmopathy and Graves' hyperthyroidism. V lost 0 bases and J 1 base, leaving 7 bases between the germline ends. Germline V gene data show CDR1 as SGDLS and CDR2 as YYNGEE. The CDR3 has 15 residues.

Sequencing was carried out using peripheral blood or thyroid tissue (not recorded which). The receptor was isolated from an adult man with Graves' hyperthyroidism. The chain combines TRBV9 with TRBJ2-2; no clear D gene. The CDR3 nucleotides are TGTGCCAGCAGCGTAGCCGACCGGAACACCGGGGAGCTGTTTTTT. Its protein is CASSVADRNTGELFF.